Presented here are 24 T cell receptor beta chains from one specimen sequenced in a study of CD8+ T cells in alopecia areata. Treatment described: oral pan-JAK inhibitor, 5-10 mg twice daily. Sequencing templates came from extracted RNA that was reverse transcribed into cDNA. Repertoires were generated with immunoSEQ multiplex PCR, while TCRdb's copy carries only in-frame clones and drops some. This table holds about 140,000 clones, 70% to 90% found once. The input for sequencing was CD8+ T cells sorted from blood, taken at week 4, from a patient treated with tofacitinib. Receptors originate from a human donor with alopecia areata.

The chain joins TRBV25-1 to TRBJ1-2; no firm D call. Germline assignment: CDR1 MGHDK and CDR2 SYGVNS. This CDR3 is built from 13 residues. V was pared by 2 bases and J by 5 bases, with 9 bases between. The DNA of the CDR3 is TGTGCCAGCAGTGAAGTAGAGTCTTATGGCTACACCTTC. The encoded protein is CASSEVESYGYTF.

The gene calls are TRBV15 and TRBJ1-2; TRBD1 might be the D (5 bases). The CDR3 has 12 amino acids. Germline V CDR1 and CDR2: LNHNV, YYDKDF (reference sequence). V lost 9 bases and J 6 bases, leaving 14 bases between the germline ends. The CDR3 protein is CATNAGSDGYTF. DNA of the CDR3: TGTGCCACTAATGCAGGGAGCGATGGCTACACCTTC.

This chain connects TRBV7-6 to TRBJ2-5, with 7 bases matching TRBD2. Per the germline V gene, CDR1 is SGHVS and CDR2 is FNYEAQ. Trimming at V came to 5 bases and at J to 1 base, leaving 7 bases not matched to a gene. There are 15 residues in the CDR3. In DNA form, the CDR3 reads TGTGCCAGCAGCCTGACCGTAGCGGGCCAAGAGACCCAGTACTTC. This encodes CASSLTVAGQETQYF.

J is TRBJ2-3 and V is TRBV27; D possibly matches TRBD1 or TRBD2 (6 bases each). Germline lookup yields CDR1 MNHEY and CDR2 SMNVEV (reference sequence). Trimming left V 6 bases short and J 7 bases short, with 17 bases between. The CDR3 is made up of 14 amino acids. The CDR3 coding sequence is TGTGCCAGCAGACCTCTCCCGGGGGCAAATACGCAGTATTTT. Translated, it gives CASRPLPGANTQYF.

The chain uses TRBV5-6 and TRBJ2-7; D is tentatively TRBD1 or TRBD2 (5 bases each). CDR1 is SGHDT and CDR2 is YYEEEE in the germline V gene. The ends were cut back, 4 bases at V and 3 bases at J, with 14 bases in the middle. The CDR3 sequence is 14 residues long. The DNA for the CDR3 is TGTGCCAGCAGCCTCCGGGACGGGCTCTACGAGCAGTACTTC. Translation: CASSLRDGLYEQYF.

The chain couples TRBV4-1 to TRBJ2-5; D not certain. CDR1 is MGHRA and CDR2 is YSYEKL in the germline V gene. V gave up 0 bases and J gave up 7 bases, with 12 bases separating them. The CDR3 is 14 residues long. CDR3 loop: CASSQEKYGGTQYF. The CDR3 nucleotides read TGCGCCAGCAGCCAAGAAAAATACGGCGGGACCCAGTACTTC.

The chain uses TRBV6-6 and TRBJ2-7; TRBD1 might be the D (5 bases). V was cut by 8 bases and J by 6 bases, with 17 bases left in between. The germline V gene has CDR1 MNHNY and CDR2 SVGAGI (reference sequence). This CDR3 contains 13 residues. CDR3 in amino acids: CASSLGAAAEQYF. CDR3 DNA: TGTGCCAGCTCTTTAGGGGCGGCCGCCGAGCAGTACTTC.

DNA for the CDR3: TGCGCCAGCACCCTGCACTTTGATAGCTACACCTTC. Amino acid sequence: CASTLHFDSYTF. The chain has TRBV5-1 and TRBJ1-2, with D hard to call. V was clipped by 6 bases and J by 9 bases, with 15 bases between them. CDR1 SGHRS and CDR2 YFSETQ come from the germline V gene. The CDR3 length is 12 residues.

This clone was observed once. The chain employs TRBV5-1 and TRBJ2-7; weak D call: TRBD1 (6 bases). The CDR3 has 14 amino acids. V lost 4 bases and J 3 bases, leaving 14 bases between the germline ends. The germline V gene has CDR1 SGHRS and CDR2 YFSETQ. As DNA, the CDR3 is TGCGCCAGCAGCAGGGGACAAAAAAACTACGAGCAGTACTTC. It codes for CASSRGQKNYEQYF.

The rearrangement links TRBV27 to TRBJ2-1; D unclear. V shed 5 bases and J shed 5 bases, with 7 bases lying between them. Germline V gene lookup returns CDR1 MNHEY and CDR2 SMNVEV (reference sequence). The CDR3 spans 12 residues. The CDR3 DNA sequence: TGTGCCAGCAGTGCGCCAGACAATGAGCAGTTCTTC. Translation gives CASSAPDNEQFF.

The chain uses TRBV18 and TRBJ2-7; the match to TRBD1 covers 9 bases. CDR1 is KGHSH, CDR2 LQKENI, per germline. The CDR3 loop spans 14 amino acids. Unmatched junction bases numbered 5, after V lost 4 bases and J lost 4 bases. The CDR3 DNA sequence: TGTGCCAGCTCACTCCGGGACAGGGCATACGAGCAGTACTTC. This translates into CASSLRDRAYEQYF.

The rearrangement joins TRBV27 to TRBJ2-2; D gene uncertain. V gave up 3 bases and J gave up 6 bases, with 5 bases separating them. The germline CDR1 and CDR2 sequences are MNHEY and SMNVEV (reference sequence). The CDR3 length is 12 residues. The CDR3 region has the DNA TGTGCCAGCAGTTTCATATCCGGGGAGCTGTTTTTT. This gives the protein CASSFISGELFF.

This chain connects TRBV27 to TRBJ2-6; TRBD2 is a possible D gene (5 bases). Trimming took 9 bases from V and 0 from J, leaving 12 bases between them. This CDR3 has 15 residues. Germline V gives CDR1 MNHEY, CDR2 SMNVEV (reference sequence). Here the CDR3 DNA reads TGTGCCAGTAGTAGAGGGTTCTCTGGGGCCAACGTCCTGACTTTC. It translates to CASSRGFSGANVLTF.

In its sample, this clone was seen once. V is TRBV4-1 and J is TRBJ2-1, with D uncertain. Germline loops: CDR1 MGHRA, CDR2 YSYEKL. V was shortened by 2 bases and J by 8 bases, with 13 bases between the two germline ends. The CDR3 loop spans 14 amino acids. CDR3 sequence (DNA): TGCGCCAGCAGCCAAACTCACGGTGGCGATGAGCAGTTCTTC. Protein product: CASSQTHGGDEQFF.

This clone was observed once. In DNA form, the CDR3 reads TGCAGCGTCACCGGGACAGGGGGCACCTACGAGCAGTACTTC. Translated: CSVTGTGGTYEQYF. The chain employs TRBV29-1 and TRBJ2-7; 12 nucleotides line up with TRBD1. The CDR3 loop spans 14 amino acids. Germline assignment: CDR1 SQVTM and CDR2 ANQGSEA. V was clipped by 6 bases and J by 2 bases; unmatched bases: 5.

CDR3 region: CASSQVLDRGRRELFF. As DNA, the CDR3 is TGCGCCAGCAGCCAAGTCCTGGACAGGGGGCGCCGGGAGCTGTTTTTT. The V call is TRBV4-1, the J call TRBJ2-2, with TRBD1 identical over 11 bases. The CDR3 has 16 residues. J was trimmed by 9 bases and V by 1 base; bases with no gene match: 7. Per germline, CDR1 MGHRA and CDR2 YSYEKL.

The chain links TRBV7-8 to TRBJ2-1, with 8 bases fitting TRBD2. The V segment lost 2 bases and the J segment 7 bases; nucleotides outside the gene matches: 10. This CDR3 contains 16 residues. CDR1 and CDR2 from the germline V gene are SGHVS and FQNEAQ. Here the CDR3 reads CASSLPVAGLLNEQFF. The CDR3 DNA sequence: TGTGCCAGCAGCTTACCTGTAGCGGGGTTGCTTAATGAGCAGTTCTTC.

CDR3 DNA: TGTGCCAGCAGTCCAGGAAGCGGGAGGGTCACAGATACGCAGTATTTT. As protein: CASSPGSGRVTDTQYF. The chain couples TRBV7-9 to TRBJ2-3; 10 positions match TRBD2. J was trimmed by 2 bases and V by 6 bases; bases with no gene match: 8. CDR3 length: 16 amino acids. Germline loops: CDR1 SEHNR, CDR2 FQNEAQ (reference sequence).

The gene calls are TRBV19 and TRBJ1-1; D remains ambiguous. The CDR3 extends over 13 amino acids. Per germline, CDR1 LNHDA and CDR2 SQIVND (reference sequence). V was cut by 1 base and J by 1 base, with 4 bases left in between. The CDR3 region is CASSIVQNTEAFF. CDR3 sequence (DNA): TGTGCCAGTAGTATAGTTCAGAACACTGAAGCTTTCTTT.

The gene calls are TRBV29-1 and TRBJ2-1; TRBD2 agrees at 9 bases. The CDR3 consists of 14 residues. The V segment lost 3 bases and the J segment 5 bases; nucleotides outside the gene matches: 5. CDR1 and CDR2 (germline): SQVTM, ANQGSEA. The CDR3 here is CSVDSGRVNNEQFF. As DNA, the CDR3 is TGCAGCGTTGATAGCGGGAGAGTTAACAATGAGCAGTTCTTC.

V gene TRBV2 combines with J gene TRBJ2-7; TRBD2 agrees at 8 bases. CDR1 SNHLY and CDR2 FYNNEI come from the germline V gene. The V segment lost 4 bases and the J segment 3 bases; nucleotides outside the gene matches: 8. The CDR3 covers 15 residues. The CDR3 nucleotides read TGTGCCAGCAGTGCTGAGCTAGCGGGTCACTACGAGCAGTACTTC. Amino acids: CASSAELAGHYEQYF. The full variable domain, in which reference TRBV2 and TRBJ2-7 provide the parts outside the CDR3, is EPEVTQTPSHQVTQMGQEVILRCVPISNHLYFYWYRQILGQKVEFLVSFYNNEISEKSEIFDDQFSVERPDGSNFTLKIRSTKLEDSAMYFCASSAELAGHYEQYFGPGTRLTVT.

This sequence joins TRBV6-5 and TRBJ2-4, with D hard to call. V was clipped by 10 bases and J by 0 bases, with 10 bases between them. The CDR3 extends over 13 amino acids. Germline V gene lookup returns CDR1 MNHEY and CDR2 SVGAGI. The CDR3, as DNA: TGTGCCACCTCCATCGAAGCCAAAAACATTCAGTACTTC. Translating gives CATSIEAKNIQYF.

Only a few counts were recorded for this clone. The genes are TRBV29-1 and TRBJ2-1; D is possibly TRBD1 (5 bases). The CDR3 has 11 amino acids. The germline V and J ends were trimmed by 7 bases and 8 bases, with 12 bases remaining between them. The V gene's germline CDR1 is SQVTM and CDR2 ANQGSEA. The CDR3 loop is CSAPGAYEQFF. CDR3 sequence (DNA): TGCAGCGCACCTGGGGCATATGAGCAGTTCTTC.

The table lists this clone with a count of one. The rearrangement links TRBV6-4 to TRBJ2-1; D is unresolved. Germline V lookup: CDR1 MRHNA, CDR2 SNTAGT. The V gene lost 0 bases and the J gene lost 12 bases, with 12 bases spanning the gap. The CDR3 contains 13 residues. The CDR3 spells CASSDSNMGSQFF. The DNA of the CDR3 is TGTGCCAGCAGTGACTCAAACATGGGATCGCAGTTCTTC.